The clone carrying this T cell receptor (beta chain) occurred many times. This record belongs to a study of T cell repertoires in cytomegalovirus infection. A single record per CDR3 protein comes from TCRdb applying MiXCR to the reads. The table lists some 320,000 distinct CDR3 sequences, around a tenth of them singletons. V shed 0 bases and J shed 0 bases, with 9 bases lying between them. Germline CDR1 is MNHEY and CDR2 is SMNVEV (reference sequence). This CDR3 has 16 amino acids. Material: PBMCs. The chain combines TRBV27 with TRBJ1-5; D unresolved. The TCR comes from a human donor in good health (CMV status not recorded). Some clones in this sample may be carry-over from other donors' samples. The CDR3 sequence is CASSLSAPGSNQPQHF. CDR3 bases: TGTGCCAGCAGTTTATCAGCCCCGGGTAGCAATCAGCCCCAGCATTTT.